The 16 T cell receptor beta chains below were found in one sample sequenced in a study of blood T cell repertoires in COVID-19. Measured with immunoSEQ multiplex PCR; TCRdb has only the in-frame clones, and not every one. Counted here are about 380,000 clones, 70% to 85% occurring once; the ten biggest clones make up more than 0.85%. Sequenced sample: peripheral blood. Receptors were obtained from a human donor with acute or convalescent COVID-19. The donor label of this sample is uncertain.

This chain joins TRBV16 and TRBJ1-6, with D unresolved. Germline CDR1 and CDR2: KGHSY and FQNENV. The CDR3 totals 14 residues. Trimming took 0 bases from V and 7 from J, leaving 7 bases between them. This chain's CDR3 is CASSQSAANSPLHF. The CDR3 bases are TGTGCCAGCAGCCAATCGGCAGCGAATTCACCCCTCCACTTT. Combining the CDR3 with reference TRBV16 and TRBJ1-6 gives the whole variable domain GEEVAQTPKHLVRGEGQKAKLYCAPIKGHSYVFWYQQVLKNEFKFLISFQNENVFDETGMPKERFSAKCLPNSPCSLEIQATKLEDSAVYFCASSQSAANSPLHFGNGTRLTVT.

The V call is TRBV7-6, the J call TRBJ1-6; a possible D gene is TRBD1 (5 bases). Germline V lookup: CDR1 SGHVS, CDR2 FNYEAQ. V was trimmed by 2 bases and J by 7 bases, leaving 9 bases between them. The CDR3 length is 14 residues. In nucleotides, the CDR3 is TGTGCCAGCAGCTTACAGGGTAACAATTCACCCCTCCACTTT. It encodes CASSLQGNNSPLHF.

The chain employs TRBV28 and TRBJ1-5; 7 bases align to TRBD1. Losses at the gene ends were 5 bases for V and 0 bases for J; bases not matched to a gene: 1. Per the germline V gene, CDR1 is MDHEN and CDR2 is SYDVKM. The CDR3 is 14 residues long. CDR3 bases: TGTGCCAGCAGTCGGGACAGTAGCAATCAGCCCCAGCATTTT. It specifies CASSRDSSNQPQHF.

This clone was found once. The rearrangement uses TRBV6-6 and TRBJ1-1; unclear D gene. The CDR3 spans 14 residues. Trimming removed 2 bases from V and 13 bases from J, with 20 bases in between. Germline V CDR1 and CDR2: MNHNY, SVGAGI (reference sequence). The CDR3 reads CASSYGAGRRRVFF. The CDR3 DNA is TGTGCCAGCAGTTACGGTGCGGGCCGGCGAAGGGTTTTCTTT.

The J gene is TRBJ1-2, the V gene TRBV2; perhaps TRBD1 as D (5 bases). Looked up from germline, CDR1 is SNHLY and CDR2 is FYNNEI. The CDR3 extends over 14 amino acids. V gave up 2 bases and J gave up 4 bases, with 11 bases separating them. In nucleotides, the CDR3 is TGTGCCAGCAGTGAATCAGGGTATATCTATGGCTACACCTTC. This sequence encodes CASSESGYIYGYTF.

By proportion, this clone is medium-sized (0.01 to 0.1%). The V and J genes are TRBV6-2 or TRBV6-3 and TRBJ2-7, with D tentatively TRBD2 (6 bases). Germline V gene lookup returns CDR1 MNHEY and CDR2 SVGEGT. V lost 5 bases and J 0 bases, leaving 11 bases between the germline ends. The CDR3 has 14 residues. CDR3: CASSPRRGSYEQYF. In DNA, the CDR3 is TGTGCCAGCAGTCCCCGGAGGGGCTCCTACGAGCAGTACTTC.

The CDR3 nucleotides read TGTGCCAGCACCCGGCAGGGAAACACTGAAGCTTTCTTT. This translates into CASTRQGNTEAFF. The V call is TRBV11-2, the J call TRBJ1-1, with D perhaps TRBD1 (5 bases). The V end lost 7 bases, the J end lost 2 bases, and 11 bases lay between the germline ends. Germline assignment: CDR1 SGHAT and CDR2 FQNNGV. The CDR3 extends over 13 amino acids.

The chain combines TRBV7-2 with TRBJ1-4; D may be TRBD1 (5 bases). The CDR3 length is 15 residues. Germline V gene sequence: CDR1 SGHTA, CDR2 FQGNSA. Trimming shortened V by 5 bases and J by 0 bases, and 10 bases separated the two germline ends. The CDR3 sequence: CASSPDSTTNEKLFF. The DNA of the CDR3 is TGTGCCAGCAGCCCCGACAGTACAACTAATGAAAAACTGTTTTTT.

This chain links TRBV21-1 with TRBJ1-1; the table's D call, TRBD1, was not checked against the DNA. TRBV21-1 is listed as a pseudogene. CDR3 length: 18 residues. DNA for the CDR3: TGTGCCAGCAGTCTTGCACCTGTCCCGGGACAGAAGAACACTGAAGCTTTCTTT. Translating it yields CASSLAPVPGQKNTEAFF.

As for this clone: One end of the junction varies from germline; a read error may be responsible. The rearrangement links TRBV24-1 to TRBJ2-1; 12 bases match TRBD2. CDR3 size: 17 residues. Germline V gene sequence: CDR1 KGHDR, CDR2 SFDVKD. The CDR3 DNA follows: TGTGCCACCAGTGCCGCGACTAGCGGGAGCAAGGAGAATGGGCAGTTCTTC. Translating gives CATSAATSGSKENGQFF.

A word on this clone: The sample has other DNA sequences that encode this CDR3 too. The gene calls are TRBV5-1 and TRBJ1-2; TRBD1 matches 8 bases. Germline values: CDR1 SGHRS, CDR2 YFSETQ. This CDR3 is built from 13 residues. V shed 5 bases and J 3 bases; nucleotides not matched to a gene: 3. CDR3 nucleotides: TGCGCCAGCAGTCTACAGGGGGACTATGGCTACACCTTC. Its translation: CASSLQGDYGYTF.

The chain carries TRBV3-1 (or the pseudogene TRBV3-2) and TRBJ1-2; 7 bases map to TRBD1. Germline CDR1 reads LGHDT; CDR2 reads YNNKEL (reference sequence). J gave up 4 bases and V 1 base, and 9 bases lay outside the gene matches. The CDR3 is made up of 16 amino acids. In nucleotides, the CDR3 is TGTGCCAGCAGCCAAGGAGAGGCAGGGGGGCGCTATGGCTACACCTTC. Its protein product is CASSQGEAGGRYGYTF.

Turning to this clone: At one end the junction does not follow the germline gene, possibly because of a read error. The rearrangement uses TRBV12-3 or TRBV12-4 and TRBJ1-1; no definite D call. This CDR3 spans 13 amino acids. This CDR3 reads CVSSLTLNTEAFF. As DNA, the CDR3 is TGTGTCAGCAGTCTGACATTGAACACTGAAGCTTTCTTT.

This clone was counted once. The chain combines TRBV6-2 or TRBV6-3 with TRBJ1-1; D uncertain. CDR3 length equals 14 residues. The ends were cut back, 0 bases at V and 4 bases at J, with 9 bases in the middle. Looked up from germline, CDR1 is MNHEY and CDR2 is SVGEGT. Written as DNA, the CDR3 is TGTGCCAGCAGTTACTCGATGTTGGCCACTGAAGCTTTCTTT. Protein: CASSYSMLATEAFF.

The chain employs TRBV5-1 and TRBJ2-1; 11 bases fit TRBD2. V lost 4 bases and J lost 0; bases outside the gene matches: 6. The germline V gene has CDR1 SGHRS and CDR2 YFSETQ. The CDR3 has 17 amino acids. The CDR3: CASSPGLAASSYNEQFF. Here the CDR3 DNA reads TGCGCCAGCAGCCCGGGACTAGCGGCGAGCTCCTACAATGAGCAGTTCTTC.

The chain recombines TRBV3-1 (or the pseudogene TRBV3-2) with TRBJ1-4; D is unclear. V was cut by 0 bases and J by 5 bases, with 7 bases left in between. CDR1 LGHDT and CDR2 YNNKEL come from the germline V gene (reference sequence). The CDR3 is made up of 14 amino acids. CDR3 sequence (DNA): TGTGCCAGCAGCCAAGAGTTCGGGAATGAAAAACTGTTTTTT. It specifies CASSQEFGNEKLFF.